The T cell receptor (beta chain) under discussion was sequenced for a study of cytomegalovirus exposure and HLA in healthy donors. On the study more broadly: The 120 validation repertoires, a later analysis reported, used the same platform as the 700 or so repertoires from the first cohort. Whole-study results and caveats: The study listed approximately 160 cytomegalovirus-associated TCR beta chains. The authors confirmed in vitro that three CMV-associated chains were specific for CMV antigens. The classifier was said to identify cytomegalovirus status with high specificity and sensitivity.

As regards this clone: Its specificity is not known.

Trimming left V 6 bases short and J 2 bases short, with 17 bases between. Germline loops: CDR1 MNHEY, CDR2 SMNVEV (reference sequence). The length of the CDR3 is 15 residues. Sequencing used immunoSEQ multiplex PCR; TCRdb keeps in-frame clones, though not all of them. The repertoire includes roughly 130,000 clones, roughly 89% of them detected once, and 3% to 3.5% sits in the top ten. The origin of this receptor is a man aged 25-45 years in good health and CMV-seronegative. Sequenced input: PBMCs. The rearrangement links TRBV27 to TRBJ2-7; D might be TRBD1 (6 bases). Here the CDR3 DNA reads TGTGCCAGCAGGGCTACAGGGCTCATCCCCTACGAGCAGTACTTC. Translation: CASRATGLIPYEQYF.